The clone carrying this TCR beta chain was detected only a few times. Its specificity is unknown. This entry belongs to a study of OX40 agonist ivuxolimab in advanced cancers. Study results and caveats: There was clonal expansion of CD4+ and CD8+ blood T cells by week 6 at 0.1 to 3.0 mg/kg. More expanded clones were seen, on average, in CD8+ T cells than in CD4+. With doses of 0.1-3.0 mg/kg, partial responders showed among the lowest clonal expansion.

The table came from immunoSEQ multiplex PCR; TCRdb's copy has only in-frame clones and leaves some out. The sample holds more than 45,000 clones, 80% to 90% seen once. Sequenced material: CD4+ or CD8+ T cells sorted from blood, taken in a trial of the OX40 agonist ivuxolimab. This TCR derives from an adult with an advanced solid tumor such as melanoma, head and neck, liver or kidney cancer.

The CDR3 bases are TGTGCCTGGAGTGAAGGGACAGGGGAGAAGCCCCAGCATTTT. Its translation: CAWSEGTGEKPQHF. This chain links TRBV30 with TRBJ1-5; 10 bases agree with TRBD1. Germline V gene sequence: CDR1 GTSNPN, CDR2 SVGIG (reference sequence). The CDR3 covers 14 residues. V lost 1 base to trimming and J lost 8 bases; unmatched junction nucleotides: 5.